This T cell receptor beta chain was found in a study of blood T cell repertoires in COVID-19. Study at large: Some COVID-19 samples were acute and others convalescent; all came from the United States, Italy and Spain.

Measured with immunoSEQ multiplex PCR; TCRdb has only the in-frame clones, and not every one. The table includes around 100,000 clones, about 83% detected once. Germline CDR1 and CDR2: SNHLY and FYNNEI. The length of the CDR3 is 15 residues. Unmatched junction bases numbered 5, after V lost 7 bases and J lost 1 base. The chain combines TRBV2 with TRBJ2-2; the match to TRBD1 covers 8 bases. This TCR was sampled from a human donor in a cohort sampled during active COVID-19. The specimen was peripheral blood. The CDR3 loop is CASTIDRGNTGELFF. The CDR3 nucleotides are TGTGCCAGCACCATCGACAGGGGGAACACCGGGGAGCTGTTTTTT. The full variable domain, completed using reference TRBV2 and TRBJ2-2, is EPEVTQTPSHQVTQMGQEVILRCVPISNHLYFYWYRQILGQKVEFLVSFYNNEISEKSEIFDDQFSVERPDGSNFTLKIRSTKLEDSAMYFCASTIDRGNTGELFFGEGSRLTVL.